These T cell receptor beta chains were read from a single sample in a study of OX40 agonist ivuxolimab in advanced cancers. The assay was immunoSEQ multiplex PCR, and TCRdb's table has in-frame clones only and misses some. This sample has around 34,000 clones; roughly four fifths occur once, and the top ten carry about a quarter. This specimen was CD4+ or CD8+ T cells sorted from blood, taken in a trial of the OX40 agonist ivuxolimab. These TCRs come from an adult with an advanced solid tumor such as melanoma, head and neck, liver or kidney cancer. Each CDR3 is given with its conserved first and last residue. D genes are given only for firm matches. Some rows mark clone size as missing; the rest say once, few, many or name a class of expanded clone.

TRBJ2-1,.,TRBV4-1,.,CASSQEGERGINEQFF,TGCGCCAGCAGCCAAGAAGGCGAGAGGGGGATCAATGAGCAGTTCTTC
TRBJ2-7,.,TRBV4-2,once,CASSQSAFDSYEQYF,TGTGCCAGCAGCCAATCCGCATTTGACTCCTACGAGCAGTACTTC
TRBJ2-3,TRBD2,TRBV9,.,CASSPRTSGISTDTQYF,TGTGCCAGCAGCCCTCGGACTAGCGGGATTAGCACAGATACGCAGTATTTT
TRBJ1-2,.,TRBV7-9,.,CASSPGTEYGYTF,TGTGCCAGCAGCCCCGGGACTGAATATGGCTACACCTTC
TRBJ1-2,TRBD1,TRBV6-5,few,CASSLQGGHVGYTF,TGTGCCAGCAGTCTACAGGGGGGGCATGTTGGCTACACCTTC
TRBJ2-7,.,TRBV5-1,.,CASSLGQNYEQYF,TGCGCCAGCAGCTTGGGACAGAACTACGAGCAGTACTTC
TRBJ2-3,.,TRBV25-1,.,CASSELVDTQYF,TGTGCCAGCAGTGAATTGGTAGATACGCAGTATTTT
TRBJ2-7,.,TRBV4-3,.,CASSQAFTTEQYF,TGCGCCAGCAGCCAGGCCTTTACAACCGAGCAGTACTTC
TRBJ1-1,.,TRBV6-5,.,CASSQPGLHTEAFF,TGTGCCAGCAGTCAACCCGGCCTCCACACTGAAGCTTTCTTT
TRBJ1-4,.,TRBV4-3,.,CASSQDWGTNEKLFF,TGCGCCAGCAGCCAAGATTGGGGAACTAATGAAAAACTGTTTTTT
TRBJ1-6,TRBD1,TRBV25-1,.,CASATGQVDNSPLHF,TGTGCCAGCGCGACCGGACAGGTTGATAATTCACCCCTCCACTTT
TRBJ1-1,.,TRBV30,.,CAWSVGRAEAFF,TGTGCCTGGAGTGTTGGGAGGGCTGAAGCTTTCTTT
TRBJ2-7,TRBD2,TRBV27,once,CASSHSGGSSYEQYF,TGTGCCAGCAGTCATTCGGGCGGGAGCTCCTACGAGCAGTACTTC
TRBJ2-2,.,TRBV10-3,once,CAILAVNTGELFF,TGTGCCATCTTAGCGGTAAACACCGGGGAGCTGTTTTTT
TRBJ1-2,TRBD1,TRBV13,.,CASSVGTGGGGSYGYTF,TGTGCCAGCAGCGTTGGGACAGGGGGCGGAGGGTCCTATGGCTACACCTTC
TRBJ2-1,TRBD2,TRBV7-8,.,CASSSSGRAYNEQFF,TGTGCCAGCAGCTCAAGCGGGAGGGCCTACAATGAGCAGTTCTTC
TRBJ1-1,.,TRBV6-6,.,CASSSGESTEAFF,TGTGCCAGCAGCTCAGGGGAGAGCACTGAAGCTTTCTTT
TRBJ1-2,.,TRBV6-5,.,CASSYSTVYGYTF,TGTGCCAGCAGTTACTCGACAGTCTATGGCTACACCTTC
TRBJ2-2,.,TRBV27,many,CASSLWEGAELFF,TGTGCCAGCAGTTTATGGGAGGGGGCGGAGCTGTTTTTT
TRBJ1-2,.,TRBV9,few,CASSEPGGYGYTF,TGTGCCAGCAGCGAGCCCGGGGGGTATGGCTACACCTTC
TRBJ2-2,.,TRBV4-3,once,CASSQGRGADTGELFF,TGCGCCAGCAGCCAAGGTAGAGGGGCCGACACCGGGGAGCTGTTTTTT
TRBJ2-7,.,TRBV13,.,CASSLGRGASYEQYF,TGTGCCAGCAGCTTAGGCAGAGGGGCCTCCTACGAGCAGTACTTC
TRBJ2-3,TRBD2,TRBV27,.,CASSLVGEGDTQYF,TGTGCCAGCAGTTTAGTTGGGGAGGGAGATACGCAGTATTTT
TRBJ1-5,TRBD1,TRBV28,.,CASSSGQGKQPQHF,TGTGCCAGCAGTTCGGGACAGGGTAAGCAGCCCCAGCATTTT
TRBJ1-1,TRBD1,TRBV23-1,.,CASSQRQGAWNEAFF,TGCGCCAGCAGTCAGAGACAGGGGGCTTGGAATGAAGCTTTCTTT
TRBJ2-1,TRBD2,TRBV4-3,.,CASSQAPSSGREQFF,TGCGCCAGCAGCCAAGCCCCCTCTAGCGGGAGGGAGCAGTTCTTC
TRBJ1-5,.,TRBV5-4,medium-sized,CASSLAGDGQPQHF,TGTGCCAGCAGCTTGGCCGGGGACGGTCAGCCCCAGCATTTT
TRBJ2-2,TRBD1,TRBV4-2,.,CASSLRTRDRVPFGELFF,TGTGCCAGCAGCCTTAGAACCCGGGACAGGGTTCCTTTCGGGGAGCTGTTTTTT
TRBJ2-5,.,TRBV19,.,CASSITSWGFSETQYF,TGTGCCAGTAGTATCACCTCATGGGGGTTCTCGGAGACCCAGTACTTC
TRBJ1-1,.,TRBV19,.,CASSRGGNTEAFF,TGTGCCAGTAGTAGGGGTGGGAACACTGAAGCTTTCTTT
TRBJ1-2,TRBD1,TRBV7-8,.,CASSKRQGGDYGYTF,TGTGCCAGCAGCAAAAGACAGGGCGGCGACTATGGCTACACCTTC
TRBJ1-4,.,TRBV6-1,few,CASSPGSGGSEKLFF,TGTGCCAGCAGTCCCGGGTCTGGGGGCAGTGAAAAACTGTTTTTT
TRBJ2-7,TRBD1,TRBV7-9,.,CASSRDGQGSSYEQYF,TGTGCCAGCAGCCGAGACGGACAGGGGAGCTCCTACGAGCAGTACTTC
TRBJ2-7,.,TRBV19,.,CASSPRGLEQYF,TGTGCCAGTAGTCCTCGAGGACTCGAGCAGTACTTC
TRBJ2-5,.,TRBV7-5,once,CARSSSADLGETQYF,TGTGCCAGAAGCTCCTCCGCGGACCTCGGGGAGACCCAGTACTTC
TRBJ2-5,.,TRBV28,.,CASSSFRDTQETQYF,TGTGCCAGCAGTTCCTTCCGGGACACCCAAGAGACCCAGTACTTC
TRBJ2-4,TRBD2,TRBV28,.,CASSSGLAGAGNIQYF,TGTGCCAGCAGTTCGGGACTAGCGGGAGCGGGGAACATTCAGTACTTC
TRBJ2-1,.,TRBV15,.,CATQGIAYNEQFF,TGTGCCACCCAAGGCATCGCCTACAATGAGCAGTTCTTC
TRBJ1-2,.,TRBV5-1,.,CASKPGNNYGYTF,TGCGCCAGCAAACCAGGAAATAACTATGGCTACACCTTC
TRBJ2-7,.,TRBV6-5,.,CASSSPPGPGAYEQYF,TGTGCCAGCAGTTCCCCCCCGGGTCCTGGGGCCTACGAGCAGTACTTC